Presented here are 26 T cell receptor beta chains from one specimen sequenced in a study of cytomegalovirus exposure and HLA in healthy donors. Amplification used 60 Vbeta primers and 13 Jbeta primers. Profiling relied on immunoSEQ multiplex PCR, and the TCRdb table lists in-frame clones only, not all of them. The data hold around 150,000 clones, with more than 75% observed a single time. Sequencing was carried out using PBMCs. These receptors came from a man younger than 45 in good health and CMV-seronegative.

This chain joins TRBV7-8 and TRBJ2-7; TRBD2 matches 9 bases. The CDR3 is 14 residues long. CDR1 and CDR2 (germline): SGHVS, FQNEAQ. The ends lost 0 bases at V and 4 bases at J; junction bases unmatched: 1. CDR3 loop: CASSLAGLAYEQYF. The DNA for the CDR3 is TGTGCCAGCAGCTTAGCGGGACTAGCTTACGAGCAGTACTTC.

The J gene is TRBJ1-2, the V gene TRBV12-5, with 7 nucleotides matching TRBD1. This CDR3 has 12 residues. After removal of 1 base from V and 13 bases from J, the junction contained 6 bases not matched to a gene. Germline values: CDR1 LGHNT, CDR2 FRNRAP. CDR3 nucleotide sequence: TGTGCTAGTGGTTTGGGCGGGACAGATACCACCTTC. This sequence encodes CASGLGGTDTTF.

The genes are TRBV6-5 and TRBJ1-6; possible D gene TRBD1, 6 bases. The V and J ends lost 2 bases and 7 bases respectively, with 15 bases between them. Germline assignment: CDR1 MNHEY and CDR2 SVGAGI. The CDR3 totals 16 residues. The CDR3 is CASSYAPGVGNSPLHF. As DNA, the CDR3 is TGTGCCAGCAGTTACGCCCCAGGGGTCGGGAATTCACCCCTCCACTTT.

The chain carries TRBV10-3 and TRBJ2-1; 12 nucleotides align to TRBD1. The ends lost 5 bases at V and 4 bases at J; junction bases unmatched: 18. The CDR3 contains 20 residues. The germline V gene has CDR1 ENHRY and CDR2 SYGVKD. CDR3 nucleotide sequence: TGTGCCATCAGTCAGCCCAGTCAGGTCGGGACAGGGGGCGTTTACAATGAGCAGTTCTTC. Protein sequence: CAISQPSQVGTGGVYNEQFF.

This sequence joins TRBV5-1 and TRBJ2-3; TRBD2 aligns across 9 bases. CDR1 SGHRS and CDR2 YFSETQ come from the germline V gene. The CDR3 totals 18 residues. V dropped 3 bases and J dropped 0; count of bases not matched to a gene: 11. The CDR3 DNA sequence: TGCGCCAGCAGCTCCGGGACTAGCAACCCCTGGAGCACAGATACGCAGTATTTT. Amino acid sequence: CASSSGTSNPWSTDTQYF.

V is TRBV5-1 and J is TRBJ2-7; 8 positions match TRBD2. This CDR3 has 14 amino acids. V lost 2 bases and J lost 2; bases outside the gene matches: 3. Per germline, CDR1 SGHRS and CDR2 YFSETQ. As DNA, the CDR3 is TGCGCCAGCAGCTTAGGCGGGAGGACCTACGAGCAGTACTTC. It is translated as CASSLGGRTYEQYF.

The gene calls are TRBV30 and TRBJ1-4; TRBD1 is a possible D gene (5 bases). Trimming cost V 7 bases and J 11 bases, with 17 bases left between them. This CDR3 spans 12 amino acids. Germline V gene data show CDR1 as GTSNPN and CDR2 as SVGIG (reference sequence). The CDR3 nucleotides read TGTGCCTCCAAACGGGGGGAGGCTAAACTGTTTTTT. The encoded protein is CASKRGEAKLFF.

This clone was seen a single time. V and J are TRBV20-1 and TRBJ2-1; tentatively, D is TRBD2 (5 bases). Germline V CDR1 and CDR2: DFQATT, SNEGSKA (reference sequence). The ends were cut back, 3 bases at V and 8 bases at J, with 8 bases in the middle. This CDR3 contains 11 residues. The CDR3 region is CSARRVHEQFF. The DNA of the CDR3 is TGCAGTGCTAGGAGGGTACATGAGCAGTTCTTC.

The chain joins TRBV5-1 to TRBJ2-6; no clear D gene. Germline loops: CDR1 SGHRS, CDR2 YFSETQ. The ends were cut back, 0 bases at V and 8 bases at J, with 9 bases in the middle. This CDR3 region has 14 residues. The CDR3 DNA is TGCGCCAGCAGCTTGGCCGCACAGCCCAACGTCCTGACTTTC. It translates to CASSLAAQPNVLTF. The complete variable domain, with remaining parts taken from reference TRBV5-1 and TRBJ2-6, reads KAGVTQTPRYLIKTRGQQVTLSCSPISGHRSVSWYQQTPGQGLQFLFEYFSETQRNKGNFPGRFSGRQFSNSRSEMNVSTLELGDSALYLCASSLAAQPNVLTFGAGSRLTVL.

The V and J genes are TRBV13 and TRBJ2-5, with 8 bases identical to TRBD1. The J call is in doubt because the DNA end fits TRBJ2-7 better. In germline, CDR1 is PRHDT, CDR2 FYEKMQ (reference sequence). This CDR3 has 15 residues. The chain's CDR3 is CASSSVDRVYGEQYF. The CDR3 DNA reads TGTGCCAGCAGCTCGGTGGACAGGGTGTACGGCGAGCAGTACTTC.

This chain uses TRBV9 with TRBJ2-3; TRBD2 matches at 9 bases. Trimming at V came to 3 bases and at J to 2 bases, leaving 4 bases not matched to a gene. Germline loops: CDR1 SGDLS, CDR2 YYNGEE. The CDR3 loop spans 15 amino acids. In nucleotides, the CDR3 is TGTGCCAGCAGCGCTAGCGGGACCCCCACAGATACGCAGTATTTT. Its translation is CASSASGTPTDTQYF.

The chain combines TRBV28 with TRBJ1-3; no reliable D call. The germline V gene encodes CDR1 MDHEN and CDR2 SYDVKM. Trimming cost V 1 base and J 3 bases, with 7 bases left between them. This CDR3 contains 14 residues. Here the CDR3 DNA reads TGTGCCAGCAGTTTATCTTCCGTTGGAAACACCATATATTTT. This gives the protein CASSLSSVGNTIYF.

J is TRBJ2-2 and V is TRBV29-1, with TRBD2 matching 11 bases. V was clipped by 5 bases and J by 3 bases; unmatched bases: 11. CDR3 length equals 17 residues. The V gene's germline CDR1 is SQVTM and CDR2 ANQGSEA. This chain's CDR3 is CSVMIRLAGTYTGELFF. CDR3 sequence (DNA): TGCAGCGTTATGATTAGACTAGCGGGAACGTACACCGGGGAGCTGTTTTTT.

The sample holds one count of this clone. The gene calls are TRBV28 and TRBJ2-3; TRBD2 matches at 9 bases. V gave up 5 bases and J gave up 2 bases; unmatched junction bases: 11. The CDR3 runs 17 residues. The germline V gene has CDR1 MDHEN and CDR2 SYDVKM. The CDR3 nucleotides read TGTGCCAGCAGTCACCGGGGCACTAGCGGGTTCACAGATACGCAGTATTTT. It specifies CASSHRGTSGFTDTQYF.

This CDR3 reads CASSPSRGQVTYEQYF. CDR3 coding DNA: TGTGCCAGCAGTCCAAGTAGGGGACAGGTAACCTACGAGCAGTACTTC. The rearrangement joins TRBV27 to TRBJ2-7; 8 bases map to TRBD1. Trimming cost V 5 bases and J 2 bases; bases outside gene matches: 11. This CDR3 comprises 16 residues. From germline, CDR1 is MNHEY and CDR2 SMNVEV (reference sequence).

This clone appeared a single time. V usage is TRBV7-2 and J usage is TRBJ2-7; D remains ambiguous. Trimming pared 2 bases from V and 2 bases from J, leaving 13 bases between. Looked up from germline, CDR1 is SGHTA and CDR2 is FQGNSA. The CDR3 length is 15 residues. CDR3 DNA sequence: TGTGCCAGCAGCTTATACGTTGAGTCTACCTACGAGCAGTACTTC. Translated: CASSLYVESTYEQYF.

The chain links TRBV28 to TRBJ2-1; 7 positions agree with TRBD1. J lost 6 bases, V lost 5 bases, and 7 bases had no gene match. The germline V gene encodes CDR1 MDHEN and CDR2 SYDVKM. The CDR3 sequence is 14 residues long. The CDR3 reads CASSGATGSNEQFF. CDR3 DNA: TGTGCCAGCAGTGGGGCGACAGGGAGCAATGAGCAGTTCTTC.

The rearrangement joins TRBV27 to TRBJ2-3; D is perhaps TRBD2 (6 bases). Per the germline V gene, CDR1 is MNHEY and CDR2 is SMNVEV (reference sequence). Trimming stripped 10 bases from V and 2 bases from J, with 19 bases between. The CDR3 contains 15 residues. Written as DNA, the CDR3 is TGTGCCACCCAGAGACCGGGACTTCCCACAGATACGCAGTATTTT. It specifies CATQRPGLPTDTQYF.

The CDR3 here is CASSPTGDNEQFF. The DNA for the CDR3 is TGTGCCAGCTCACCAACTGGAGACAATGAGCAGTTCTTC. The chain couples TRBV18 to TRBJ2-1; D not resolved. Germline values: CDR1 KGHSH, CDR2 LQKENI. The V and J ends lost 2 bases and 5 bases respectively, with 7 bases between them. The CDR3 runs to 13 residues.

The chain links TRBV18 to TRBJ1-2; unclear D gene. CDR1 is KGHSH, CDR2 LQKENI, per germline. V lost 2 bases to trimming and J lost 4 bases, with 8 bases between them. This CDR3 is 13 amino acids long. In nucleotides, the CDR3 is TGTGCCAGCTCACCAGAACAGAGCTATGGCTACACCTTC. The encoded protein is CASSPEQSYGYTF.

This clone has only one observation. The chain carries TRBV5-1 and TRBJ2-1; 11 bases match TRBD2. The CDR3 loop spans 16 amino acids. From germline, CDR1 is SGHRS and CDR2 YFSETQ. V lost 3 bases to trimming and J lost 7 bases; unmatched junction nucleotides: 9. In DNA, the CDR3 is TGCGCCAGCAGCTGGGTAGCGGGAGGGCCGGAGAATGAGCAGTTCTTC. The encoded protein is CASSWVAGGPENEQFF.

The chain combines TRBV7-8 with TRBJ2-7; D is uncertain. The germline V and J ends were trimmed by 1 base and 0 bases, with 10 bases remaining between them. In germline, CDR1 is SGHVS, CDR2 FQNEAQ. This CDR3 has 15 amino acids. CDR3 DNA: TGTGCCAGCAGCTTAGGTGTGATTAGCTCCTACGAGCAGTACTTC. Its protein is CASSLGVISSYEQYF.

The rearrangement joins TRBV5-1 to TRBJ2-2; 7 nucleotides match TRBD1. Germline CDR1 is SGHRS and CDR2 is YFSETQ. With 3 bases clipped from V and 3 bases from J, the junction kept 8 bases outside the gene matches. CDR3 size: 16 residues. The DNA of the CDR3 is TGCGCCAGCAGCTCCGACGACAGGGTGGACACCGGGGAGCTGTTTTTT. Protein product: CASSSDDRVDTGELFF.

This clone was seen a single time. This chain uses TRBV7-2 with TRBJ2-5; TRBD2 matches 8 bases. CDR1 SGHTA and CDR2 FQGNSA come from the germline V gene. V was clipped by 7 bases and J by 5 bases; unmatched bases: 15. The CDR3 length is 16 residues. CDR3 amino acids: CASNVEPSGSLETQYF. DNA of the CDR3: TGTGCCAGCAACGTTGAACCGAGCGGGAGTCTGGAGACCCAGTACTTC. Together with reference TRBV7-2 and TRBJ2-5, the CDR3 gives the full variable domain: GAGVSQSPSNKVTEKGKDVELRCDPISGHTALYWYRQSLGQGLEFLIYFQGNSAPDKSGLPSDRFSAERTGGSVSTLTIQRTQQEDSAVYLCASNVEPSGSLETQYFGPGTRLLVL.

The CDR3: CASSFLGGAQTQYF. The DNA of the CDR3 is TGTGCCAGCAGCTTTTTAGGGGGCGCGCAGACCCAGTACTTC. This chain connects TRBV11-2 to TRBJ2-5; 7 bases agree with TRBD1. V was pared by 3 bases and J by 6 bases, with 7 bases of the junction left unmatched. The CDR3 contains 14 residues. Germline values: CDR1 SGHAT, CDR2 FQNNGV.

Written as DNA, the CDR3 is TGTGCCAGCAGTGACACAGGGACAGATACGCAGTATTTT. Encoded protein: CASSDTGTDTQYF. J is TRBJ2-3 and V is TRBV2; tentatively, D is TRBD1 (6 bases). Germline lookup yields CDR1 SNHLY and CDR2 FYNNEI. V shed 3 bases and J shed 3 bases, with 7 bases lying between them. CDR3 length equals 13 residues.